Below, 2 T cell receptor beta chains from the same sample are listed, as sequenced in a study of regulatory T cells in long-lasting Graves disease. The TCR beta library used iRepertoire HTBI primers with Arm-PCR amplification of CDR3. A single record per CDR3 protein comes from TCRdb applying MiXCR to the multiplex PCR reads. The sample has 450,000 or so distinct CDR3 sequences; around a fifth are singletons. Time point of the sample: persistent/refractory GD, antithyroid drugs over 5 years with positive TRAb. Extracted RNA from PBMCs served as the source of the TCR library. The material sequenced was peripheral blood mononuclear cells (PBMCs), taken when the disease was refractory, from a patient treated with antithyroid drugs. The receptors originated from a female donor with Graves disease.

This chain joins TRBV14 and TRBJ2-3; perhaps TRBD1 as D (6 bases). The V gene lost 1 base and the J gene lost 5 bases, with 19 bases spanning the gap. The CDR3 consists of 17 residues. Germline V gene sequence: CDR1 SGHDN, CDR2 FVKESK. The CDR3 nucleotides read TGTGCCAGCAGCCAAGCCCTACCCTCTAGGGGGAGAGATACGCAGTATTTT. Residues: CASSQALPSRGRDTQYF.

The DNA of the CDR3 is TGTGCCAGCAGCTTAGACCAGCTCACGCAGTATTTT. It encodes CASSLDQLTQYF. The rearrangement joins TRBV7-6 to TRBJ2-3; D unclear. V was trimmed by 1 base and J by 9 bases, leaving 8 bases between them. Germline CDR1 SGHVS, CDR2 FNYEAQ. This CDR3 has 12 residues.